A selection of T cell receptor beta chains follows, all from one sample in a study of blood T cell repertoires in COVID-19. Some clones are missing from TCRdb's copy, which holds only in-frame ones; the method was immunoSEQ multiplex PCR. This sample carries around 300,000 clones, 86% of them seen once, and the ten largest clones take 3%. The sequencing input was peripheral blood. These receptors were collected from a woman in her twenties or thirties with active or convalescent COVID-19. The CDR3 runs from the conserved cysteine through the conserved F or W. D genes are given only for firm matches. Only some rows state a clone size, as once, few, many or a class for expanded clones.

TGTGCCAGCTCGATAATCCGGGACAGCGGGGGCTACACCTTC	CASSIIRDSGGYTF	TRBD1	TRBV6-4	NA	TRBJ1-2
TGTGCCAGCAGTTTACGACAGGGGGCGAGGCCCCCTCTACCATTT	CASSLRQGARPPLPF	TRBD1	TRBV28	few	TRBJ1-1
TGTGCCAGCAGTTCAGGACAGGGGTTCCACGAGCAGTACTTC	CASSSGQGFHEQYF	TRBD1	TRBV27	NA	TRBJ2-7
TGTGCCAGCAGTCATGTCAATGAGCAGTTCTTC	CASSHVNEQFF	NA	TRBV6-5	NA	TRBJ2-1
TGTGCCAGCAGCCTTGCGGGGGCCTCCTACGAGCAGTACTTC	CASSLAGASYEQYF	NA	TRBV13	NA	TRBJ2-7
TGTGCCAGCAGTCTCTGGGGGGACAGGGGCTCTGGAAACACCATATATTTT	CASSLWGDRGSGNTIYF	TRBD1	TRBV28	NA	TRBJ1-3
TGTGCCAGCAGGCGGTGGGGGGACAATCAGCCCCAGCATTTT	CASRRWGDNQPQHF	NA	TRBV5-6	NA	TRBJ1-5
TGTGCCAGCAGCGCTGGACAGGGGACTAACTATGGCTACACCTTC	CASSAGQGTNYGYTF	TRBD1	TRBV5-5	NA	TRBJ1-2
TGTGCCAGCAGCCTGCCTGCGGAGACCCAGTACTTC	CASSLPAETQYF	NA	TRBV7-2	NA	TRBJ2-5
TGTGCCTGGAGTCTAAGCTATGGCTACACCTTC	CAWSLSYGYTF	NA	TRBV30	NA	TRBJ1-2
TGTGCCAGCCGAGCTGCAGGCGCCTACGAGCAGTACTTC	CASRAAGAYEQYF	NA	TRBV5-6	NA	TRBJ2-7
TGTGCCAGCAGCCCACCGCCCCGGACAGGGCTAGAGACCCAGTACTTC	CASSPPPRTGLETQYF	TRBD1	TRBV11-2	NA	TRBJ2-5
TGTGCCAGCAGTGGCACAGGGCACAATCAGCCCCAGCATTTT	CASSGTGHNQPQHF	NA	TRBV25-1	NA	TRBJ1-5
TGTGCCAGCACCCCTCCGCAGGGAAGCACAGATACGCAGTATTTT	CASTPPQGSTDTQYF	NA	TRBV28	NA	TRBJ2-3
TGCGCCAGCAGCTTGGACAGGGTCTCGGCTAATTCACCCCTCCACTTT	CASSLDRVSANSPLHF	NA	TRBV5-1	NA	TRBJ1-6
TGTGCCAGCAGTGACGCCGGGACAGGGCCCGGGGAGCTGTTTTTT	CASSDAGTGPGELFF	TRBD1	TRBV2	NA	TRBJ2-2
TGTGCCAGCAGCTCACAAACTACAGGGGAACCTACGCAGTATTTT	CASSSQTTGEPTQYF	TRBD1	TRBV7-9	NA	TRBJ2-3
TGTGCCAGCAGCGTAGGAGGGAATAGCAATCAGCCCCAGCATTTT	CASSVGGNSNQPQHF	NA	TRBV9	few	TRBJ1-5
TGTGCCAGCAGTTCGATTATGCGCGGGGGGGTAGAGACCCAGTACTTC	CASSSIMRGGVETQYF	TRBD2	TRBV27	few	TRBJ2-5
TGCGCCAGCAGCCTAAAAGTTAGCGGCGTGACCGGGGAGCTGTTTTTT	CASSLKVSGVTGELFF	NA	TRBV5-1	NA	TRBJ2-2
TGTGCCAGCAGCCAAGATGTGGCAGGGGGACGGCCTTTCTTT	CASSQDVAGGRPFF	TRBD1	TRBV3-1/TRBV3-2	once	TRBJ1-1
TGTGCCAGCAGTCGTCGGACTAGCGGGGCCCTCACAGATACGCAGTATTTT	CASSRRTSGALTDTQYF	TRBD2	TRBV6-2/TRBV6-3	NA	TRBJ2-3
TGTGCCATCAGTGAGTCGGTACGGGGAATCCAGCCCCAGCATTTT	CAISESVRGIQPQHF	NA	TRBV10-3	few	TRBJ1-5
TGCAGCGCAGGGCGGACAGGGGCGAACACTGAAGCTTTCTTT	CSAGRTGANTEAFF	TRBD1	TRBV29-1	NA	TRBJ1-1
TGTGCCAGCAGCTCGGACAGCCAAGAGACCCAGTACTTC	CASSSDSQETQYF	NA	TRBV7-2	NA	TRBJ2-5
TGTGCCATCAGGCCGGAGTGGAACACTGAAGCTTTCTTT	CAIRPEWNTEAFF	NA	TRBV10-3	once	TRBJ1-1
TGTGCCAGCAGCTTGGGACTAGCTTACGAGCAGTACTTC	CASSLGLAYEQYF	TRBD2	TRBV7-8	NA	TRBJ2-7
TGTGCCAGCAGCTTAATTTCGGGGGGATTCACAGATACGCAGTATTTT	CASSLISGGFTDTQYF	TRBD2	TRBV7-2	NA	TRBJ2-3